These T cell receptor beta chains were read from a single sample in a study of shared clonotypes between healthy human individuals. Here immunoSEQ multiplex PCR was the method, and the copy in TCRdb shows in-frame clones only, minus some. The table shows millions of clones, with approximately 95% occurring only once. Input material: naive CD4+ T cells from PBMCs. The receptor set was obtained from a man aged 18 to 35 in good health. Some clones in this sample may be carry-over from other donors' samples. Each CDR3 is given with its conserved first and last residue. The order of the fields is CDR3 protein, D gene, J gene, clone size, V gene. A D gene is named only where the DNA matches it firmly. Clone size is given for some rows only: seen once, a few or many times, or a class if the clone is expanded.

CASSRGLDNHEQFF | TRBD2 | TRBJ2-1 | . | TRBV7-3
CASSRVGFEQFF | . | TRBJ2-1 | . | TRBV4-1
CASSLKGRRVQYF | . | TRBJ2-5 | . | TRBV5-6
CASSPGDRDSEQYF | TRBD1 | TRBJ2-7 | . | TRBV9
CASSYSTLARTEAFF | . | TRBJ1-1 | . | TRBV6-5
CASLEAGTKETQYF | . | TRBJ2-5 | . | TRBV28
CASSYQGRAAGELFF | . | TRBJ2-2 | once | TRBV6-5
CASSPQERTGEKLFF | . | TRBJ1-4 | . | TRBV5-1
CASSLIAGTNTGELFF | TRBD2 | TRBJ2-2 | . | TRBV5-1
CASRENRVVGELFF | . | TRBJ2-2 | once | TRBV5-1
CASIKTGLAGELFF | . | TRBJ2-2 | . | TRBV2
CASSEMGGRLYEQFF | TRBD2 | TRBJ2-1 | . | TRBV2
CASTPRATWTAGGELFF | . | TRBJ2-2 | few | TRBV27
CASSKGQVFDGELFF | TRBD1 | TRBJ2-2 | . | TRBV19
CASSRIGGGVGNTIYF | TRBD1 | TRBJ1-3 | . | TRBV2
CASRENRGHEQYF | TRBD1 | TRBJ2-7 | . | TRBV7-2
CASSLAQGLETQYF | . | TRBJ2-5 | . | TRBV5-1
CASSQGPLRWNYEQYF | . | TRBJ2-7 | . | TRBV14
CATSRGGSGGYEQFF | TRBD2 | TRBJ2-1 | . | TRBV15
CASSLDSSNQPQHF | . | TRBJ1-5 | . | TRBV7-2
CASSQDRGTYNEQFF | . | TRBJ2-1 | . | TRBV4-2
CASSRGGQLNTEAFF | . | TRBJ1-1 | . | TRBV18
CASSHPSPLGTDTQYF | . | TRBJ2-3 | . | TRBV21-1
CASSSPSGRLYNEQFF | TRBD2 | TRBJ2-1 | . | TRBV7-2
CASSGGGTTGELFF | TRBD2 | TRBJ2-2 | once | TRBV6-4
CASSLLQNYGYTF | . | TRBJ1-2 | . | TRBV5-8
CATRPGEAGELFF | . | TRBJ2-2 | . | TRBV5-1
CASSLRSGRAADTQYF | TRBD2 | TRBJ2-3 | . | TRBV5-4
CASSRLPPPGADTQYF | . | TRBJ2-3 | . | TRBV11-3